This T cell receptor (beta chain) was sequenced during a study of OX40 agonist ivuxolimab in advanced cancers. Only in-frame clones appear in the TCRdb table, and some are missing; sequencing was by immunoSEQ multiplex PCR. The table includes about 74,000 clones, 80% to 85% detected once. CDR3 size: 14 residues. The germline V gene encodes CDR1 SGHKS and CDR2 YYEKEE (reference sequence). Between the trimmed V and J ends, which lost 1 base and 2 bases, there was a span of 10 bases. The chain carries TRBV5-5 and TRBJ2-7; either TRBD1 or TRBD2 may fit D (6 bases each). This TCR derives from an adult with an advanced solid tumor such as melanoma, head and neck, liver or kidney cancer. The sequences come from CD4+ or CD8+ T cells sorted from blood, collected in a trial of the OX40 agonist ivuxolimab. CDR3 amino acids: CASSLLRDTYEQYF. The CDR3 nucleotides read TGTGCCAGCAGCTTGTTGCGGGACACCTACGAGCAGTACTTC.